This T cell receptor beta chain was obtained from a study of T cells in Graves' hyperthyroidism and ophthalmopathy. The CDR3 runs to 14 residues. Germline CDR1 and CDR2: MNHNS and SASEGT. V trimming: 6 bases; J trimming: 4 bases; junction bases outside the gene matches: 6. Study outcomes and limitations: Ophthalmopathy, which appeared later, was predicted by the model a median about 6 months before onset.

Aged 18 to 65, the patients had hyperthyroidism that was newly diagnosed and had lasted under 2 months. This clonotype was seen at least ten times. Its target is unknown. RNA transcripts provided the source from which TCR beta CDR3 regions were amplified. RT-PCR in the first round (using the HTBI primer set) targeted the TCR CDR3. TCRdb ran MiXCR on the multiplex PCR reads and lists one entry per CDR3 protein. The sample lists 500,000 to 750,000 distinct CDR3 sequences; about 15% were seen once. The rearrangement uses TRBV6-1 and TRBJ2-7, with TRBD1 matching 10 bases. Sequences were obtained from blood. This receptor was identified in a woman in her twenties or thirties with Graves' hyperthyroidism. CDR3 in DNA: TGTGCCAGCAGACCTCCGGGACAGGGGTACGAGCAGTACTTC. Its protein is CASRPPGQGYEQYF.